This TCR beta chain was identified during a study of cytomegalovirus exposure and HLA in healthy donors. Study summary: Among 150 million to 200 million T cells, an earlier analysis found around 100 million unique TCR beta sequences.

The germline V and J ends were trimmed by 4 bases and 0 bases, with 7 bases remaining between them. The V gene's germline CDR1 is MNHNY and CDR2 SVGAGI (reference sequence). This CDR3 comprises 14 residues. PCR was performed using 60 Vbeta and 13 Jbeta primers. Using immunoSEQ multiplex PCR, the repertoire was profiled, and TCRdb retains in-frame clones only, with some absent. The sample consists of approximately 110,000 clones, under 85% of them appearing once. The specimen was PBMCs. The rearrangement uses TRBV6-6 and TRBJ1-3; D perhaps matches TRBD1 (6 bases). The source of this sequence is a human donor in good health. The CDR3 is CASSSGDSGNTIYF. CDR3 nucleotides: TGTGCCAGCAGTTCAGGGGACTCTGGAAACACCATATATTTT.